This is a list of T cell receptor beta chains from one sample in a study of T cell responses to AZD1222 COVID-19 vaccine. TCRdb's table, derived via immunoSEQ multiplex PCR, lists solely in-frame clones and lacks some. Among 87,000 or so clones listed, approximately 88% were seen once. The specimen was peripheral blood, collected on day 0 of AZD1222 vaccination. These receptors were taken from an adult in good health. Both conserved end residues are part of each CDR3. D genes are given only for firm matches. Expanded clones get a size class; other rows say once, few or many, or leave the size out.

D gene,J gene,V gene,clone size,CDR3 protein,CDR3 DNA
-,TRBJ1-2,TRBV28,-,CASSLTYVGYGYTF,TGTGCCAGCAGTTTAACTTACGTCGGCTATGGCTACACCTTC
TRBD1,TRBJ1-2,TRBV13,-,CASSLRGLANYGYTF,TGTGCCAGCAGCTTAAGGGGGCTAGCTAACTATGGCTACACCTTC
-,TRBJ2-5,TRBV30,-,CAWSVAAEGTQYF,TGTGCCTGGAGTGTAGCGGCAGAAGGGACCCAGTACTTC
-,TRBJ1-6,TRBV28,-,CASKIGNSPLHF,TGTGCCAGCAAGATAGGTAATTCACCCCTCCACTTT
-,TRBJ2-5,TRBV9,-,CASSVDPRETQYF,TGTGCCAGCAGCGTAGATCCCAGAGAGACCCAGTACTTC
TRBD1,TRBJ1-1,TRBV5-6,-,CASSLLKGAIVPPEAFF,TGTGCCAGCAGCTTGTTAAAGGGGGCGATTGTTCCACCTGAAGCTTTCTTT
-,TRBJ1-1,TRBV2,-,CASSRDRGRTEAFF,TGTGCCAGCAGTAGAGATAGGGGAAGGACTGAAGCTTTCTTT
-,TRBJ1-6,TRBV9,few,CASSVGKGKTLHF,TGTGCCAGCAGCGTAGGTAAGGGAAAAACCCTCCACTTT
-,TRBJ1-1,TRBV9,-,CASSTDWNTEAFF,TGTGCCAGCAGCACTGACTGGAACACTGAAGCTTTCTTT
-,TRBJ2-1,TRBV27,-,CASSSGGVAYNEQFF,TGTGCCAGCAGTTCCGGCGGGGTGGCCTACAATGAGCAGTTCTTC
TRBD2,TRBJ2-2,TRBV10-3,-,CAISEPRGGVNTGELFF,TGTGCCATCAGTGAGCCCCGGGGGGGTGTAAACACCGGGGAGCTGTTTTTT